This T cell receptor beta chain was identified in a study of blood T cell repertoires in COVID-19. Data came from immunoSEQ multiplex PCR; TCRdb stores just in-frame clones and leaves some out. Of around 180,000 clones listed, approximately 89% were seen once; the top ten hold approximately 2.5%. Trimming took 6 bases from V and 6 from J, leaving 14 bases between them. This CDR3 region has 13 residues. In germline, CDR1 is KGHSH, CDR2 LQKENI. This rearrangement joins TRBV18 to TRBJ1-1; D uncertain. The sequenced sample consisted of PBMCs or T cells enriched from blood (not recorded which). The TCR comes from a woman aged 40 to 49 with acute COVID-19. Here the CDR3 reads CASSPLQVPEAFF. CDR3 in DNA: TGTGCCAGCTCCCCGCTCCAGGTCCCTGAAGCTTTCTTT.